Below are 2 T cell receptor beta chains sequenced from a single sample in a study of post-analysis software for immune sequencing data. Study-wide points: Among 5 or 6 TRBV segments more frequent in patients than controls were TRBV5-6, TRBV5-1 and TRBV20-1.

Antigens for these TCRs are unknown. The TCR beta cDNA libraries carried unique molecular identifiers. MiXCR, applied by TCRdb to the PCR reads, yields one record per CDR3 protein. The repertoire has roughly 600,000 distinct CDR3 sequences, 44% of them found once; the top ten carry more than 1.5%. Material: blood. The receptors were sampled from a girl between 5 and 17 years old with multiple sclerosis.

Here the CDR3 reads CANTLGGMIQPQHF. In nucleotides, the CDR3 is TGTGCCAACACTCTGGGGGGTATGATCCAGCCCCAGCATTTT. The rearrangement joins TRBV12-3 or TRBV12-4 to TRBJ1-5, with a weak D call TRBD1 (5 bases). The V end was cut by 10 bases, the J end by 7 bases, with 20 bases between. CDR3 length: 14 amino acids.

The chain uses TRBV3-1 and TRBJ2-1; D might be TRBD1 or TRBD2, each matching 5 bases. This CDR3 contains 16 residues. The V gene's germline CDR1 is LGHDT and CDR2 YNNKEL (reference sequence). V was trimmed by 1 base and J by 7 bases, leaving 17 bases between them. DNA of the CDR3: TGTGCCAGCAGCCAAGCCCCCCGGGACGGCCGAAATGAGCAGTTCTTC. Translated: CASSQAPRDGRNEQFF.